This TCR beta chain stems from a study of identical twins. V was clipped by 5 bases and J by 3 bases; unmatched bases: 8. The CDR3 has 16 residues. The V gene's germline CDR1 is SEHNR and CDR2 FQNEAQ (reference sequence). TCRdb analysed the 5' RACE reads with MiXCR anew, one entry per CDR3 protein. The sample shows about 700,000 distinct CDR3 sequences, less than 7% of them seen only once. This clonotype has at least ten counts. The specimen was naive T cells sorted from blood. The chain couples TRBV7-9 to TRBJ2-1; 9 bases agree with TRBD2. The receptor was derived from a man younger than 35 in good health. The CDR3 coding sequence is TGTGCCAGCAGCCCGCGGGAGGGGTACGGCTACAATGAGCAGTTCTTC. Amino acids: CASSPREGYGYNEQFF. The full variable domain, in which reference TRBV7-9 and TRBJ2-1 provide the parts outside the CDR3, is DTGVSQNPRHKITKRGQNVTFRCDPISEHNRLYWYRQTLGQGPEFLTYFQNEAQLEKSRLLSDRFSAERPKGSFSTLEIQRTEQGDSAMYLCASSPREGYGYNEQFFGPGTRLTVL.